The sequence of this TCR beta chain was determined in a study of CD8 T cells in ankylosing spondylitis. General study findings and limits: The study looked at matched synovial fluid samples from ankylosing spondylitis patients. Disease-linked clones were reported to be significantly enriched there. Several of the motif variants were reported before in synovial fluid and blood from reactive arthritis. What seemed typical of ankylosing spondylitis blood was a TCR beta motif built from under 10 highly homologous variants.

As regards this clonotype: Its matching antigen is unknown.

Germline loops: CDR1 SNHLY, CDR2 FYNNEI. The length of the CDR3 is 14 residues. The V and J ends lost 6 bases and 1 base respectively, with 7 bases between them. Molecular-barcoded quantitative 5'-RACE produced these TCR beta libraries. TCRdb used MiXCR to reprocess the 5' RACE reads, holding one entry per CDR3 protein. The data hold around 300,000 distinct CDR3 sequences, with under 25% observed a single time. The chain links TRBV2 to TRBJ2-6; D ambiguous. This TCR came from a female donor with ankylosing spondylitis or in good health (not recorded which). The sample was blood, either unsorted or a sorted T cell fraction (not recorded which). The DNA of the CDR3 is TGTGCCAGCAGGGCCAGTTCTGGGGCCAACGTCCTGACTTTC. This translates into CASRASSGANVLTF.